This record concerns one TCR beta chain sequence. TCRdb passed the RT-PCR reads through MiXCR, listing each CDR3 protein once. The sample includes almost 700,000 distinct CDR3 sequences, approximately 15% of them seen just once. Germline CDR1 reads KGHSH; CDR2 reads LQKENI. The CDR3 runs 16 residues. The V gene lost 1 base and the J gene lost 7 bases, with 16 bases spanning the gap. This receptor was identified in a female donor in good health, serving as a healthy control. This chain connects TRBV18 to TRBJ2-2; D remains unclear. Sequences were obtained from memory CD4+ T cells from blood. The CDR3 bases are TGTGCCAGCTCACCACGACCGGACCTACGAGACGGGGAGCTGTTTTTT. It specifies CASSPRPDLRDGELFF.